This TCR beta chain derives from a study of blood T cell repertoires in COVID-19. Study-level information: COVID-19 samples, acute and convalescent, were from the United States, Italy and Spain.

The data were produced by immunoSEQ multiplex PCR, yet TCRdb's version contains in-frame clones alone and is incomplete. Of about 220,000 clones listed, 60% to 85% are singletons. Input material: peripheral blood. The TCR was taken from a woman between 65 and 79 years old with acute or convalescent COVID-19.

DNA of the CDR3: TGCGCCAGCAGCCAAGGGACTTACGAAGAGACCCAGTACTTC. Its translation is CASSQGTYEETQYF. The chain recombines TRBV4-1 with TRBJ2-5; maybe TRBD2 (5 bases). Trimming took off 1 base at V and 3 bases at J, with 9 bases between the two ends. Germline CDR1 reads MGHRA; CDR2 reads YSYEKL. The CDR3 loop spans 14 amino acids.